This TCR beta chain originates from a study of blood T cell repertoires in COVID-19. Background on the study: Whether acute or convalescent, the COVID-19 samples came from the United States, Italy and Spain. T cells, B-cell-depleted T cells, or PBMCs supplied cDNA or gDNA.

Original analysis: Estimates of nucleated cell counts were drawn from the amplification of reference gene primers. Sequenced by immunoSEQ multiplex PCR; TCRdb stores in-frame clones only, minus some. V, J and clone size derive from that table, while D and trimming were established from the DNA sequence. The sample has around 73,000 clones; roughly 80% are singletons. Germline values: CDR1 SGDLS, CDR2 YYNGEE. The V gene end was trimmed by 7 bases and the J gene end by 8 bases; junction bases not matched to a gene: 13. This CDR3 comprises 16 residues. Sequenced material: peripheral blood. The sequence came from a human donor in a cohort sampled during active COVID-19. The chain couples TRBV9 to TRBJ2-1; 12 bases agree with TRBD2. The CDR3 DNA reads TGTGCCAGCTCCATAACCCTAGCGGGGGGGGGCGATGAGCAGTTCTTC. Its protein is CASSITLAGGGDEQFF.